The sequence of this T cell receptor (beta chain) was determined in a study of CD8+ T cells in alopecia areata. Study overall: The authors scored treated patients' severity by affected scalp percentage. General study results and limits: Expanded CD8+ clones among the top 100, and scalp clonality, were significantly decreased by tofacitinib. Lesional tissue from the scalp (especially in alopecia totalis/universalis) showed higher clonality than normal scalp.

Looked up from germline, CDR1 is SQVTM and CDR2 is ANQGSEA. This CDR3 has 17 amino acids. The V gene end was trimmed by 7 bases and the J gene end by 2 bases; junction bases not matched to a gene: 19. It was cDNA, reverse transcribed from extracted RNA, that served as the sequencing template. Here immunoSEQ multiplex PCR was the method, and the copy in TCRdb shows in-frame clones only, minus some. The sample contains 150,000 to 200,000 clones, 58% of which appear only once. With regard to this clone: What it recognizes is unknown.

Documented treatment: oral pan-JAK inhibitor, 5-10 mg twice daily. V is TRBV29-1 and J is TRBJ2-7; 8 nucleotides agree with TRBD2. The sequencing here drew on CD4+ T cells sorted from blood, taken at week 24, from a patient treated with tofacitinib. The source of this sequence is a human donor with alopecia areata. CDR3 sequence: CSAGRGSSGNAAYEQYF. CDR3 bases: TGCAGCGCAGGACGGGGTAGTAGCGGGAATGCAGCCTACGAGCAGTACTTC.